This T cell receptor (beta chain) appears in the sequencing data of a study of human T cells and chemical hapten exposure. The study used a library that attached unique molecular identifiers to individual cDNA molecules. Study processing details: Across samples, TCR counts had a median of about 100,000 and ranged from about 23,224 to 700,000. A single record per CDR3 protein comes from TCRdb applying MiXCR to the RACE reads. TCRdb, not the original authors, processed these V and J calls. This sample has some 50,000 distinct CDR3 sequences, with 3.5% to 4.5% found just once. The time point was: healthy volunteer bleed at 2 weeks. It was from unfractionated whole blood that total RNA was extracted. V shed 3 bases and J 2 bases; nucleotides not matched to a gene: 6. Germline loops: CDR1 SGHTA, CDR2 FQGNSA. The CDR3 extends over 16 amino acids. Study results and limitations: With regard to DPC sensitization, TCRs above 1 in 1000 frequency did not change.

This clonotype was seen repeatedly, ten times or more. What it recognizes is unknown. What was sequenced was whole blood. The origin of this receptor is a female donor in good health. Some clones in this sample may be carry-over from other donors' samples. The chain is built from TRBV7-2 and TRBJ2-5; the match to TRBD2 covers 10 bases. The CDR3: CASSFLAGGRQETQYF. CDR3 DNA: TGTGCCAGCAGCTTTTTAGCGGGGGGTCGTCAAGAGACCCAGTACTTC.